This TCR beta chain derives from a study of CD8 T cells in Susac syndrome. After extraction with the RNeasy kit, roughly 0.45 to 1 ug of the RNA was reverse transcribed using random hexamers. TCRdb recomputed calls from the immunoSEQ multiplex PCR reads with MiXCR, one row per CDR3 protein. Of about 150,000 distinct CDR3 sequences listed, roughly 94% are singletons. Between the trimmed V and J ends, which lost 4 bases and 0 bases, there was a span of 18 bases. Germline CDR1 is GTSNPN and CDR2 is SVGIG (reference sequence). The CDR3 spans 16 residues. The sample taken for sequencing was CD8+ T cells from PBMCs. This chain uses TRBV30 with TRBJ1-2; D gene ambiguous. The source of this sequence is a human donor with multiple sclerosis. The CDR3 region is CAWNPPYGAANYGYTF. As DNA, the CDR3 is TGTGCCTGGAATCCACCGTACGGAGCAGCTAACTATGGCTACACCTTC.